This TCR beta chain appears in the sequencing data of a study of cytomegalovirus exposure and HLA in healthy donors. Using immunoSEQ multiplex PCR, the repertoire was profiled, and TCRdb retains in-frame clones only, with some absent. The table shows about 140,000 clones, with roughly 90% occurring only once. This clone appeared a few times. Antigen unknown. General study results and limits: Cytomegalovirus status was reportedly diagnosed by the classifier with high specificity and sensitivity.

Germline-derived CDR1 and CDR2 are MNHNY and SVGAGI (reference sequence). The V gene lost 5 bases and the J gene lost 3 bases, with 5 bases spanning the gap. This CDR3 comprises 11 residues. The chain joins TRBV6-6 to TRBJ2-7, with D hard to call. This clonotype was sampled from a man between 18 and 35 years old in good health and CMV-seropositive. The source material was PBMCs. The CDR3 DNA follows: TGTGCCAGCAGTCCTAGCTACGAGCAGTACTTC. Its translation: CASSPSYEQYF.